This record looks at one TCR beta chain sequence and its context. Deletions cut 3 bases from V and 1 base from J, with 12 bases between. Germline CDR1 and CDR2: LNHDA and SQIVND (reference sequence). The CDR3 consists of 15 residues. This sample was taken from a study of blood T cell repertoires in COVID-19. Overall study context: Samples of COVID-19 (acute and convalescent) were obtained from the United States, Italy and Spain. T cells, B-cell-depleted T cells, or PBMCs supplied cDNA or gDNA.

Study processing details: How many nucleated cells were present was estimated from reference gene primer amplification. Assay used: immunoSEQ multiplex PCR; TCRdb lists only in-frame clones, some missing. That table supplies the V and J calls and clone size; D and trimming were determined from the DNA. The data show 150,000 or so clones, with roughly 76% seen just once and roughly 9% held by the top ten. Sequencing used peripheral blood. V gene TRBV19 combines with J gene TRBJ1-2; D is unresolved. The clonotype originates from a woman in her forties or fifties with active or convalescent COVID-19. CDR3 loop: CASSIGGLFNYGYTF. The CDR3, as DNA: TGTGCCAGTAGTATCGGAGGGCTTTTTAACTATGGCTACACCTTC. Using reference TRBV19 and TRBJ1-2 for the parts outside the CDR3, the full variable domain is DGGITQSPKYLFRKEGQNVTLSCEQNLNHDAMYWYRQDPGQGLRLIYYSQIVNDFQKGDIAEGYSVSREKKESFPLTVTSAQKNPTAFYLCASSIGGLFNYGYTFGSGTRLTVV.